Shown below are 20 T cell receptor beta chains from a single sample sequenced in a study of blood T cell repertoires in COVID-19. Libraries were prepared by immunoSEQ multiplex PCR; TCRdb keeps only in-frame clonotypes and omits some of them. The sample yields a few hundred thousand clones, more than 70% seen once. Sample: PBMCs or T cells enriched from blood (not recorded which). All receptors derive from a woman in her fifties or sixties in a cohort exposed to, infected with or recovered from COVID-19 (not recorded which).

This clone was observed a handful of times. The rearrangement uses TRBV7-2 and TRBJ1-1; TRBD1 is a possible D gene (6 bases). The V end lost 5 bases, the J end lost 4 bases, and 17 bases lay between the germline ends. The CDR3 has 15 amino acids. CDR1 is SGHTA and CDR2 is FQGNSA in the germline V gene. CDR3 sequence: CASSPRTAFATEAFF. DNA for the CDR3: TGTGCCAGCAGCCCTCGGACAGCCTTTGCCACTGAAGCTTTCTTT.

The chain carries TRBV5-1 and TRBJ1-3; D may be TRBD1 (6 bases). Looked up from germline, CDR1 is SGHRS and CDR2 is YFSETQ. V was clipped by 4 bases and J by 0 bases, with 17 bases between them. The CDR3 runs 17 residues. Here the CDR3 reads CASSALSQGTSGNTIYF. The CDR3 DNA reads as TGCGCCAGCAGCGCCCTTTCACAGGGCACCTCTGGAAACACCATATATTTT.

The rearrangement links TRBV18 to TRBJ2-7; D is possibly TRBD2 (6 bases). There are 14 residues in the CDR3. Germline V gives CDR1 KGHSH, CDR2 LQKENI. The ends were cut back, 2 bases at V and 2 bases at J, with 10 bases in the middle. The CDR3 sequence: CASSPLAVPYEQYF. DNA for the CDR3: TGTGCCAGCTCACCATTAGCGGTACCCTACGAGCAGTACTTC.

The CDR3 nucleotides are TGTGCCAGCAGTTTTAACCGGGAGACCCAGTACTTC. Its translation: CASSFNRETQYF. The chain couples TRBV28 to TRBJ2-5; D call uncertain. Germline V gene data show CDR1 as MDHEN and CDR2 as SYDVKM. Between the trimmed V and J ends, which lost 3 bases and 5 bases, there was a span of 7 bases. This CDR3 region has 12 residues.

The chain has TRBV3-1 (or the pseudogene TRBV3-2) and TRBJ2-1, with 13 bases aligning to TRBD2. V trimming: 4 bases; J trimming: 0 bases; junction bases outside the gene matches: 3. Germline V gene sequence: CDR1 LGHDT, CDR2 YNNKEL (reference sequence). The CDR3 is 17 residues long. Here the CDR3 DNA reads TGTGCCAGCAGCCGGGGACTAGCGGGAAGCTCCTACAATGAGCAGTTCTTC. It encodes CASSRGLAGSSYNEQFF.

The gene calls are TRBV5-6 and TRBJ2-7, with 11 bases lining up with TRBD2. CDR1 is SGHDT, CDR2 YYEEEE, per germline. V shed 2 bases, J shed 4 bases, and the junction held 5 bases outside the gene matches. This CDR3 has 15 residues. In DNA, the CDR3 is TGTGCCAGCAGCTTTGAGACTAGCGGGACATACGAGCAGTACTTC. This codes for CASSFETSGTYEQYF.

The chain recombines TRBV11-3 with TRBJ2-2; the match to TRBD2 covers 11 bases. The CDR3 has 16 amino acids. Germline V CDR1 and CDR2: SGHNT, YENEEA. With 5 bases clipped from V and 2 bases from J, the junction kept 4 bases outside the gene matches. Written as DNA, the CDR3 is TGTGCCAGCAGCCCGGGACTAGCGGAAAACACCGGGGAGCTGTTTTTT. Translated: CASSPGLAENTGELFF.

The CDR3 here is CASSLWGGGPVEQYF. CDR3 sequence (DNA): TGTGCCAGCAGCTTATGGGGGGGAGGACCCGTAGAGCAGTACTTC. The V call is TRBV11-2, the J call TRBJ2-7, with 7 bases lining up with TRBD2. Germline V gene lookup returns CDR1 SGHAT and CDR2 FQNNGV. This CDR3 is 15 amino acids long. Trimming at V came to 2 bases and at J to 7 bases, leaving 11 bases not matched to a gene.

The chain has TRBV15 and TRBJ1-5, with 7 bases aligning to TRBD1. The junction had 5 bases not matched to a gene; V was cut back by 6 bases and J by 0 bases. The V gene's germline CDR1 is LNHNV and CDR2 YYDKDF (reference sequence). CDR3 length: 15 amino acids. CDR3 DNA: TGTGCCACCAGAAAGGGGGCTGTTAGCAATCAGCCCCAGCATTTT. Residues: CATRKGAVSNQPQHF.

This rearrangement joins TRBV4-3 to TRBJ2-5; 10 bases agree with TRBD1. V gave up 0 bases and J gave up 1 base; unmatched junction bases: 8. Germline V gene lookup returns CDR1 LGHNA and CDR2 YSLEER. The CDR3 sequence is 18 residues long. The CDR3 is CASSQEKGTGDFQETQYF. The CDR3 DNA follows: TGCGCCAGCAGCCAAGAGAAAGGGACAGGGGACTTCCAAGAGACCCAGTACTTC.

The rearrangement uses TRBV7-2 and TRBJ2-1, with TRBD2 matching 7 bases. CDR1 and CDR2 from the germline V gene are SGHTA and FQGNSA. J lost 7 bases, V lost 3 bases, and 9 bases had no gene match. The CDR3 is 15 residues long. Here the CDR3 reads CASSFLGGSRNEQFF. The CDR3 nucleotides are TGTGCCAGCAGCTTCCTTGGCGGGAGTAGGAATGAGCAGTTCTTC.

The rearrangement links TRBV7-2 to TRBJ2-1; 7 bases fit TRBD1. The J segment lost 4 bases and the V segment lost 0 bases, leaving 9 bases of the junction unmatched. CDR3 length: 17 amino acids. Germline lookup yields CDR1 SGHTA and CDR2 FQGNSA. CDR3: CASSLAVWDSRYNEQFF. The CDR3 coding sequence is TGTGCCAGCAGCTTAGCCGTCTGGGACAGCCGTTACAATGAGCAGTTCTTC.

The chain uses TRBV19 and TRBJ1-5; perhaps TRBD1 as D (6 bases). The length of the CDR3 is 14 residues. Per the germline V gene, CDR1 is LNHDA and CDR2 is SQIVND (reference sequence). V was clipped by 7 bases and J by 3 bases, with 13 bases between them. The CDR3 DNA reads TGTGCCAGTACCGCTGGACAGCTCAATCAGCCCCAGCATTTT. Its protein is CASTAGQLNQPQHF.

The V gene is TRBV14, the J gene TRBJ2-1; a possible D gene is TRBD2 (5 bases). Germline-derived CDR1 and CDR2 are SGHDN and FVKESK. V was clipped by 4 bases and J by 4 bases, with 17 bases between them. The CDR3 is made up of 16 amino acids. The CDR3: CASSRSGGAKYNEQFF. The DNA of the CDR3 is TGTGCCAGCAGCCGCTCCGGAGGAGCGAAATACAATGAGCAGTTCTTC. Using reference TRBV14 and TRBJ2-1 for the parts outside the CDR3, the full variable domain is EAGVTQFPSHSVIEKGQTVTLRCDPISGHDNLYWYRRVMGKEIKFLLHFVKESKQDESGMPNNRFLAERTGGTYSTLKVQPAELEDSGVYFCASSRSGGAKYNEQFFGPGTRLTVL.

The chain carries TRBV11-2 and TRBJ2-2, with TRBD1 matching 7 bases. The CDR3 consists of 14 residues. V dropped 5 bases and J dropped 3; count of bases not matched to a gene: 3. CDR1 and CDR2 from the germline V gene are SGHAT and FQNNGV. The CDR3 protein is CASSKTGDTGELFF. In nucleotides, the CDR3 is TGTGCCAGCAGCAAAACAGGGGACACCGGGGAGCTGTTTTTT. Using reference TRBV11-2 and TRBJ2-2 for the parts outside the CDR3, the full variable domain is EAGVAQSPRYKIIEKRQSVAFWCNPISGHATLYWYQQILGQGPKLLIQFQNNGVVDDSQLPKDRFSAERLKGVDSTLKIQPAKLEDSAVYLCASSKTGDTGELFFGEGSRLTVL.

The chain couples TRBV19 to TRBJ2-1; the match to TRBD2 covers 10 bases. Germline loops: CDR1 LNHDA, CDR2 SQIVND (reference sequence). The CDR3 loop spans 17 amino acids. The V and J ends lost 6 bases and 1 base, in that order; junction bases with no gene match: 9. The CDR3 region has the DNA TGTGCCAGTAGCCCTCGGGCTAGCGGGAGATCCTACAATGAGCAGTTCTTC. Amino acid sequence: CASSPRASGRSYNEQFF.

The chain has TRBV3-1 (or the pseudogene TRBV3-2) and TRBJ2-3; weak D call: TRBD2 (6 bases). This CDR3 is built from 15 residues. V gave up 1 base and J gave up 6 bases, with 14 bases separating them. The germline gives CDR1 LGHDT, CDR2 YNNKEL (reference sequence). The CDR3 region is CASSQAAGREDTQYF. The CDR3 DNA sequence: TGTGCCAGCAGCCAAGCGGCGGGCCGGGAGGATACGCAGTATTTT.

J is TRBJ2-5 and V is TRBV5-6, with D possibly matching TRBD1 (7 bases). Germline V gene sequence: CDR1 SGHDT, CDR2 YYEEEE. Trimming pared 4 bases from V and 1 base from J, leaving 14 bases between. The CDR3 loop spans 15 amino acids. The CDR3 sequence is CASSGGTAIQETQYF. DNA of the CDR3: TGTGCCAGCAGCGGCGGGACAGCCATCCAAGAGACCCAGTACTTC. Filled out from reference TRBV5-6 and TRBJ2-5, the complete variable domain reads DAGVTQSPTHLIKTRGQQVTLRCSPKSGHDTVSWYQQALGQGPQFIFQYYEEEERQRGNFPDRFSGHQFPNYSSELNVNALLLGDSALYLCASSGGTAIQETQYFGPGTRLLVL.

J is TRBJ2-1 and V is TRBV29-1, with TRBD1 identical over 10 bases. Germline loops: CDR1 SQVTM, CDR2 ANQGSEA. The CDR3 sequence is 13 residues long. V dropped 7 bases and J dropped 9; count of bases not matched to a gene: 9. CDR3: CSAAGDRGREQFF. CDR3 in DNA: TGCAGCGCGGCAGGGGACAGGGGCCGTGAGCAGTTCTTC.

This clone has a handful of counts. The rearrangement links TRBV7-2 to TRBJ2-2; no clear D gene. Germline-derived CDR1 and CDR2 are SGHTA and FQGNSA. The CDR3 contains 14 residues. Trimming cost V 7 bases and J 3 bases, with 12 bases left between them. The DNA of the CDR3 is TGTGCCAGCACCTTCCAAGCATACACCGGGGAGCTGTTTTTT. This encodes CASTFQAYTGELFF. Based on the CDR3 plus reference TRBV7-2 and TRBJ2-2, the full variable domain is GAGVSQSPSNKVTEKGKDVELRCDPISGHTALYWYRQSLGQGLEFLIYFQGNSAPDKSGLPSDRFSAERTGGSVSTLTIQRTQQEDSAVYLCASTFQAYTGELFFGEGSRLTVL.